This is a list of T cell receptor beta chains from one sample in a study of monozygotic twins with inflammatory bowel disease. TCRdb reprocessed the 5' RACE reads, with one entry per CDR3 protein and no DNA. The repertoire table contains 400,000 or so distinct CDR3 sequences. The sequencing sample was made of blood. Source of these receptors: a human donor with ulcerative colitis or Crohn's disease, or a healthy co-twin of an affected twin (not recorded which). The CDR3 runs from the conserved cysteine through the conserved F or W. The order of the fields is J gene, V gene, CDR3 protein.

TRBJ1-2 TRBV5-1 CASSLVPDEYGYTF
TRBJ2-1 TRBV20-1 CSNRGSSYNEQFF
TRBJ2-3 TRBV29-1 CSVVSSYTQYF
TRBJ2-2 TRBV5-1 CASEWGGNTGELFF
TRBJ2-5 TRBV12-5 CASGLAASGSVTQYF
TRBJ1-1 TRBV9 CASSVGGSGATEAFF
TRBJ2-1 TRBV6-2/TRBV6-3 CASSYNSGPYNEQFF
TRBJ2-2 TRBV6-1 CASSEVGRNTGELFF
TRBJ2-1 TRBV24-1 CATSDRGLAGEQFF
TRBJ1-2 TRBV4-1 CASSQELTGGSSNYGYTF
TRBJ2-2 TRBV6-4 CASKNLAGEGTGELFF